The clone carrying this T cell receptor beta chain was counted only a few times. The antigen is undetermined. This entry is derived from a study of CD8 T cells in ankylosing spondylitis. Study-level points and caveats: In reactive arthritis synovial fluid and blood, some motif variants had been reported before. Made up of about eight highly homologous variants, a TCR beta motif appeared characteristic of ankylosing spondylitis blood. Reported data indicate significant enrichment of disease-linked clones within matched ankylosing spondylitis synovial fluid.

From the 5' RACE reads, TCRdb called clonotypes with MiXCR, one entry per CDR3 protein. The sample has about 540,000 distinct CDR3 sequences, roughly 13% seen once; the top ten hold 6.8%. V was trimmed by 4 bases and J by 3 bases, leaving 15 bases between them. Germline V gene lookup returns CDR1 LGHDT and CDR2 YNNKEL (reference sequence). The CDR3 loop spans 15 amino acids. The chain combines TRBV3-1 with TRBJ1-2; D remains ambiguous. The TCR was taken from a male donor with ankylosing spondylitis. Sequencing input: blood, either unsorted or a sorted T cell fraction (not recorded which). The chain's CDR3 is CASSPPVGEHYGYTF. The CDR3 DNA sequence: TGTGCCAGCAGCCCGCCCGTCGGGGAACACTATGGCTACACCTTC.